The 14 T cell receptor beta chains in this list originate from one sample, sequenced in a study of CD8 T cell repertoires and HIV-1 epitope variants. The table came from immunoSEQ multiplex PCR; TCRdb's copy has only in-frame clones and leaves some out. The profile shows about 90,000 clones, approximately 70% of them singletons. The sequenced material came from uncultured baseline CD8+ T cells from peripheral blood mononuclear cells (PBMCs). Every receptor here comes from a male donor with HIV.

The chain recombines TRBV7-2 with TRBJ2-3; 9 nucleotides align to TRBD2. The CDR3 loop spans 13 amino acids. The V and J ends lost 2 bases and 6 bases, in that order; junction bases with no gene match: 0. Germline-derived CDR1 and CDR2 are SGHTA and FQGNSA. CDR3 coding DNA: TGTGCCAGCAGCTTAACTAGCGGGGATACGCAGTATTTT. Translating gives CASSLTSGDTQYF.

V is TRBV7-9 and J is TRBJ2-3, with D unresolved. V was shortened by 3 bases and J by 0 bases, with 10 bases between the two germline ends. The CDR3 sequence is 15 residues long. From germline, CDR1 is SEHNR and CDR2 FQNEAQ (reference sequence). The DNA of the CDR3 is TGTGCCAGCAGCTTGGGTGCGACTAGCACAGATACGCAGTATTTT. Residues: CASSLGATSTDTQYF.

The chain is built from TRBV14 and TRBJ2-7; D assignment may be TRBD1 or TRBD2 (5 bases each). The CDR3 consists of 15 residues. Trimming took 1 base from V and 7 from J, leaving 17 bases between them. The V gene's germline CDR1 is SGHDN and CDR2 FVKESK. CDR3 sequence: CASSQVGEFTDEQYF. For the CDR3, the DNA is TGTGCCAGCAGCCAAGTGGGGGAGTTCACAGATGAGCAGTACTTC.

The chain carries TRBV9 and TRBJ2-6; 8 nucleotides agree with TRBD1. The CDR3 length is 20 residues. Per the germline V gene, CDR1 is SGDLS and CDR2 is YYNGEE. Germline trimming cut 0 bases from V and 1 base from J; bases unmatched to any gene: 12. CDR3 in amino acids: CASSVDPGGVIWSGANVLTF. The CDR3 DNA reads TGTGCCAGCAGCGTAGACCCAGGGGGCGTAATTTGGTCTGGGGCCAACGTCCTGACTTTC.

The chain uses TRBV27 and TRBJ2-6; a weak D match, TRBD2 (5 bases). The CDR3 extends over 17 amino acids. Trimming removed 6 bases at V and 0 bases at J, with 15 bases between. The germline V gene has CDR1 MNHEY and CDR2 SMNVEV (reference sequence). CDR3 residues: CASSLGGRISGANVLTF. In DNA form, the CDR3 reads TGTGCCAGCAGCTTAGGAGGACGGATCTCTGGGGCCAACGTCCTGACTTTC.

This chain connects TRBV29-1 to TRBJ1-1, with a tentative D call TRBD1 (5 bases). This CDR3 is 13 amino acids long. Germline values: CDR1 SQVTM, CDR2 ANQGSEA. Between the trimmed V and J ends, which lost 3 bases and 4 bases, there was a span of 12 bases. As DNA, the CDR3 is TGCAGCGTTGAGGGAAGGGGAGCCACTGAAGCTTTCTTT. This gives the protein CSVEGRGATEAFF.

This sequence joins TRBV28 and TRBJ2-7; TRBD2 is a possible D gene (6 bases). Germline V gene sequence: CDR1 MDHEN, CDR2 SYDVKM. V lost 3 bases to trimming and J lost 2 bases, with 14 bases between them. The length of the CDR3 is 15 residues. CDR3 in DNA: TGTGCCAGCAGTTTGGTACCTCGGGAGCCCTACGAGCAGTACTTC. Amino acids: CASSLVPREPYEQYF.

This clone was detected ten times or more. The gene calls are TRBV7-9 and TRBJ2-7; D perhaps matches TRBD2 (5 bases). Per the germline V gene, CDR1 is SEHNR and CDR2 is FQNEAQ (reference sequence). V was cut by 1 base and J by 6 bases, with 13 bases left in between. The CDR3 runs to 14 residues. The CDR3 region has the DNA TGTGCCAGCAGCTTAGGGAGGCTATCCGTCGAGCAGTACTTC. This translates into CASSLGRLSVEQYF.

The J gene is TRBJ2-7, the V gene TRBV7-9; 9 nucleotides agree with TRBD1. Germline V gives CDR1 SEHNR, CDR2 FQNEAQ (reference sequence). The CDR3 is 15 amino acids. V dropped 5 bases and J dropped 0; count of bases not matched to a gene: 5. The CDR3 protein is CASSLGQGTSYEQYF. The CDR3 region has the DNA TGTGCCAGCAGCCTAGGACAGGGGACCTCCTACGAGCAGTACTTC. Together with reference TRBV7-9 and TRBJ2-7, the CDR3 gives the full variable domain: DTGVSQNPRHKITKRGQNVTFRCDPISEHNRLYWYRQTLGQGPEFLTYFQNEAQLEKSRLLSDRFSAERPKGSFSTLEIQRTEQGDSAMYLCASSLGQGTSYEQYFGPGTRLTVT.

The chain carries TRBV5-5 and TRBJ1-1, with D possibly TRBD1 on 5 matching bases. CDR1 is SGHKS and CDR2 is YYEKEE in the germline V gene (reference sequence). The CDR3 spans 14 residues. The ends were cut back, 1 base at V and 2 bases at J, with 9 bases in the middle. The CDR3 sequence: CASSLQGQNTEAFF. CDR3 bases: TGTGCCAGCAGCTTGCAGGGTCAAAACACTGAAGCTTTCTTT.

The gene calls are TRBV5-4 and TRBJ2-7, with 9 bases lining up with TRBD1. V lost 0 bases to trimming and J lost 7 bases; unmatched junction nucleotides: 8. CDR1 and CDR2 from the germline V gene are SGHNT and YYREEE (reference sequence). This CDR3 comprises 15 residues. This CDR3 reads CASSLGTGAREEQYF. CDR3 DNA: TGTGCCAGCAGCTTGGGGACAGGGGCGCGGGAAGAGCAGTACTTC.

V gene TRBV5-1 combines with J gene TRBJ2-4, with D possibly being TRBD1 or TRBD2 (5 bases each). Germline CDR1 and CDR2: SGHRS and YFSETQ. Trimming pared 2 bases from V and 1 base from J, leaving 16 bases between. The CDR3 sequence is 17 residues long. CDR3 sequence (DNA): TGCGCCAGCAGCTTTTCGCAGGGAGTTTTGGCCAAAAACATTCAGTACTTC. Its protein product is CASSFSQGVLAKNIQYF.

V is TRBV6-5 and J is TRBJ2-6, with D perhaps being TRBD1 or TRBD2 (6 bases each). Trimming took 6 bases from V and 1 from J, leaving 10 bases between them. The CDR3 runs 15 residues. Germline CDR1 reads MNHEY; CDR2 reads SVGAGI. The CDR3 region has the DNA TGTGCCAGCAGCGAGGGGGGTTCTGGGGCCAACGTCCTGACTTTC. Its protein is CASSEGGSGANVLTF.

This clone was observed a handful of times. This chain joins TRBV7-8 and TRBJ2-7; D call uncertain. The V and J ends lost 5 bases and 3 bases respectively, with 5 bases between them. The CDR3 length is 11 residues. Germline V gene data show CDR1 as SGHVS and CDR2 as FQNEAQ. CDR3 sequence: CASSLDYEQYF. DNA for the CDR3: TGTGCCAGCAGCCTAGACTACGAGCAGTACTTC.